Following are 8 T cell receptor beta chains from one sample sequenced in a study of identical twins. Each CDR3 protein is one row after TCRdb ran MiXCR on the 5' RACE reads. The table lists about 890,000 distinct CDR3 sequences, about 12% of them singletons. The same data also went into a second study, on yellow fever vaccine responses in identical twins.

The sample consisted of PBMCs. Every receptor here comes from a woman under 30 in good health.

The rearrangement links TRBV4-1 to TRBJ1-4; D is undetermined. Germline V lookup: CDR1 MGHRA, CDR2 YSYEKL. V lost 0 bases and J lost 7, with 6 bases in between. This CDR3 region has 13 residues. In DNA form, the CDR3 reads TGCGCCAGCAGCCAAGATCGAGGTGAAAAACTGTTTTTT. This sequence encodes CASSQDRGEKLFF.

The chain employs TRBV11-1 and TRBJ2-2, with TRBD2 matching over 7 bases. CDR1 and CDR2 (germline): SGHAT, FQDESV (reference sequence). J lost 3 bases, V lost 0 bases, and 10 bases had no gene match. The CDR3 has 18 residues. The CDR3 loop reads CASSLARGVYTDTGELFF. The CDR3 region has the DNA TGTGCCAGCAGCTTAGCTCGGGGGGTTTACACGGACACCGGGGAGCTGTTTTTT.

This sequence joins TRBV3-1 and TRBJ2-2; 7 bases match TRBD1. From germline, CDR1 is LGHDT and CDR2 YNNKEL (reference sequence). Trimming removed 4 bases from V and 5 bases from J; junction bases left unmatched: 4. This CDR3 spans 14 amino acids. The CDR3: CASSLKGATGELFF. The CDR3 region has the DNA TGTGCCAGCAGCCTTAAGGGGGCAACCGGGGAGCTGTTTTTT.

The chain recombines TRBV12-3 or TRBV12-4 with TRBJ2-2, with 10 bases that match TRBD2. Unmatched junction bases numbered 6, after V lost 3 bases and J lost 2 bases. The CDR3 consists of 17 residues. The CDR3, as DNA: TGTGCCAGCAGTTTCATGTGGACTAGCGGAAACACCGGGGAGCTGTTTTTT. It encodes CASSFMWTSGNTGELFF.

This clonotype appeared many times. The gene calls are TRBV12-3 or TRBV12-4 and TRBJ1-4, with 11 bases identical to TRBD1. The V and J ends lost 6 bases and 8 bases, in that order; junction bases with no gene match: 5. This CDR3 region has 14 residues. DNA for the CDR3: TGTGCCAGCAGCCGGGGACAGGGGGTAGAAAAACTGTTTTTT. Protein product: CASSRGQGVEKLFF.

The chain is built from TRBV12-3 or TRBV12-4 and TRBJ2-4; a weak D match, TRBD1 (7 bases). V was shortened by 5 bases and J by 2 bases, with 19 bases between the two germline ends. The length of the CDR3 is 17 residues. The CDR3 reads CASSLNPQGRSKNIQYF. DNA of the CDR3: TGTGCCAGCAGTCTCAACCCACAGGGGAGGTCCAAAAACATTCAGTACTTC.

This chain joins TRBV19 and TRBJ2-1; tentatively, D is TRBD1 (5 bases). This CDR3 spans 16 amino acids. V was trimmed by 9 bases and J by 7 bases, leaving 25 bases between them. Germline CDR1 and CDR2: LNHDA and SQIVND (reference sequence). The CDR3 loop is CASTDRGKTFLNEQFF. DNA of the CDR3: TGTGCCAGCACCGATAGGGGAAAAACGTTTCTAAATGAGCAGTTCTTC. Together with reference TRBV19 and TRBJ2-1, the CDR3 gives the full variable domain: DGGITQSPKYLFRKEGQNVTLSCEQNLNHDAMYWYRQDPGQGLRLIYYSQIVNDFQKGDIAEGYSVSREKKESFPLTVTSAQKNPTAFYLCASTDRGKTFLNEQFFGPGTRLTVL.

In its sample, this clonotype was seen a few times. The CDR3 loop reads CASSYRTFNEQFF. The CDR3 DNA follows: TGTGCCAGCAGCTACCGGACATTTAATGAGCAGTTCTTC. The chain uses TRBV7-8 and TRBJ2-1; possibly TRBD1 for D (5 bases). With 4 bases removed from V and 7 bases from J, the gap between germline ends came to 11 bases. Germline V gene data show CDR1 as SGHVS and CDR2 as FQNEAQ. This CDR3 has 13 amino acids.